A selection of T cell receptor beta chains follows, all from one sample in a study of neurological immune-mediated disorders. In TCRdb, the 5' RACE reads were re-called with MiXCR into one record per CDR3 protein. Of tens of thousands of distinct CDR3 sequences listed, around an eighth were seen once; the top ten hold roughly 6.8%. The sequencing sample was made of PBMCs. The receptors come from a woman aged 45 to 65 in good health. Both conserved end residues are part of each CDR3. The order of the fields is clone size, CDR3 length, D gene, J gene, V gene, CDR3 protein, CDR3 DNA. D genes are given only for firm matches. Rows give clone size only sometimes, using once, few, many, or a class for an expanded clone.

many | 15 | . | TRBJ1-1 | TRBV7-9 | CASSLMGLGLAEAFF | TGTGCCAGCAGCTTAATGGGACTCGGGTTGGCTGAAGCTTTCTTT
many | 12 | . | TRBJ1-2 | TRBV11-2 | CASSLYGDGYTF | TGTGCCAGCAGCTTATACGGGGATGGCTACACCTTC
few | 15 | . | TRBJ2-5 | TRBV5-1 | CASSLNQRQGETQYF | TGCGCCAGCAGCTTGAACCAACGCCAGGGTGAGACCCAGTACTTC
. | 16 | . | TRBJ2-4 | TRBV20-1 | CSADRGRMVSKNIQYF | TGCAGTGCCGATAGGGGGAGGATGGTTTCCAAAAACATTCAGTACTTC
many | 11 | . | TRBJ2-5 | TRBV2 | CASEARETQYF | TGTGCCAGCGAAGCTAGGGAGACCCAGTACTTC
many | 15 | . | TRBJ1-1 | TRBV5-6 | CASSLSWLGDTEAFF | TGTGCCAGCAGCTTGTCGTGGCTGGGGGACACTGAAGCTTTCTTT
. | 15 | . | TRBJ2-3 | TRBV11-2 | CASSPNSCTTDTQYF | TGTGCCAGCAGCCCAAACTCCTGTACTACAGATACGCAGTATTTT
many | 14 | TRBD1 | TRBJ1-1 | TRBV5-1 | CASSVGQVNTEAFF | TGCGCCAGCAGCGTGGGACAGGTGAACACTGAAGCTTTCTTT
many | 13 | TRBD1 | TRBJ2-7 | TRBV29-1 | CSATRDSSYEQYF | TGCAGCGCCACCCGGGACAGCTCCTACGAGCAGTACTTC
many | 14 | . | TRBJ1-1 | TRBV5-8 | CASSLGGGNTEAFF | TGTGCCAGCAGCTTGGGGGGGGGGAACACTGAAGCTTTCTTT
many | 11 | . | TRBJ2-7 | TRBV29-1 | CSVTSTGRQYF | TGCAGCGTTACATCCACCGGAAGGCAGTACTTC
few | 16 | . | TRBJ2-3 | TRBV5-1 | CASNRGRLTSTDTQYF | TGCGCCAGCAATCGGGGCAGACTAACCTCCACAGATACGCAGTATTTT
many | 14 | . | TRBJ1-4 | TRBV5-1 | CASSLGGDNEKLFF | TGCGCCAGCAGCTTAGGAGGAGATAATGAAAAACTGTTTTTT
many | 15 | TRBD1 | TRBJ2-1 | TRBV7-9 | CASSARGQGLLEQFF | TGTGCCAGCAGCGCCCGCGGACAGGGCCTACTTGAGCAGTTCTTC
many | 13 | . | TRBJ2-7 | TRBV28 | CASSLWGPYEQYF | TGTGCCAGCAGTTTATGGGGACCCTACGAGCAGTACTTC
many | 13 | . | TRBJ2-7 | TRBV5-1 | CASSLGENYEQYF | TGCGCCAGCAGCTTGGGCGAAAACTACGAGCAGTACTTC
many | 17 | . | TRBJ1-3 | TRBV29-1 | CSVESGLGGSSGNTIYF | TGCAGCGTTGAATCGGGCCTCGGGGGATCCTCTGGAAACACCATATATTTT
. | 15 | . | TRBJ2-4 | TRBV28 | CASSHRDTAKNIQYF | TGTGCCAGCAGTCACCGGGACACGGCCAAAAACATTCAGTACTTC
many | 17 | . | TRBJ1-2 | TRBV6-2/TRBV6-3 | CASTFRTIALNNYGYTF | TGTGCCAGCACCTTCAGGACGATCGCCCTGAATAACTATGGCTACACCTTC
many | 14 | TRBD2 | TRBJ2-1 | TRBV20-1 | CSARLAGLYNEQFF | TGCAGTGCTCGACTAGCGGGGCTTTACAATGAGCAGTTCTTC
many | 16 | TRBD2 | TRBJ2-7 | TRBV28 | CASSYRRLAGSYEQYF | TGTGCCAGCAGTTATCGTCGGTTAGCGGGATCCTACGAGCAGTACTTC
few | 16 | . | TRBJ1-1 | TRBV7-8 | CASSLRGKVMNTEAFF | TGTGCCAGCAGCTTACGAGGGAAAGTCATGAACACTGAAGCTTTCTTT
many | 13 | . | TRBJ1-4 | TRBV29-1 | CSVVGGITEKLFF | TGCAGCGTTGTGGGAGGGATAACGGAAAAACTGTTTTTT
. | 11 | . | TRBJ2-1 | TRBV12-3/TRBV12-4 | CASTDYNEQFF | TGTGCCAGCACCGACTACAATGAGCAGTTCTTC
many | 15 | . | TRBJ2-7 | TRBV21-1 | CASSTLGRGSDEQYF | TGTGCCAGCAGCACTCTCGGGAGAGGGTCCGACGAGCAGTACTTC
many | 14 | . | TRBJ2-2 | TRBV24-1 | CATSRTGNTGELFF | TGTGCCACCAGCCGAACAGGGAACACCGGGGAGCTGTTTTTT
many | 14 | TRBD1 | TRBJ2-7 | TRBV15 | CATSRAGQDYEQYF | TGTGCCACCAGCAGAGCGGGACAGGACTACGAGCAGTACTTC
many | 14 | . | TRBJ2-2 | TRBV12-3/TRBV12-4 | CASSLDGQTGELFF | TGTGCCAGCAGTTTGGACGGACAGACCGGGGAGCTGTTTTTT
many | 15 | . | TRBJ1-2 | TRBV20-1 | CSARIPGQGSYGYTF | TGCAGTGCTAGAATTCCGGGCCAGGGCAGCTATGGCTACACCTTC
many | 14 | . | TRBJ1-2 | TRBV6-6 | CASSYGDTFYGYTF | TGTGCCAGCAGTTACGGGGACACCTTCTATGGCTACACCTTC
. | 15 | . | TRBJ2-1 | TRBV27 | CASTRERGAYNEQFF | TGTGCCAGCACACGGGAAAGGGGAGCCTACAATGAGCAGTTCTTC
many | 15 | . | TRBJ1-4 | TRBV5-6 | CASSLKRLLNEKLFF | TGTGCCAGCAGCTTGAAGCGGCTACTTAATGAAAAACTGTTTTTT
many | 13 | . | TRBJ2-5 | TRBV5-1 | CASSYELQATQYF | TGCGCCAGCAGCTACGAATTGCAGGCGACCCAGTACTTC
many | 14 | . | TRBJ2-3 | TRBV18 | CASSPGLSTDTQYF | TGTGCCAGCTCACCAGGGCTTAGCACAGATACGCAGTATTTT
. | 19 | TRBD2 | TRBJ2-3 | TRBV3-1 | CASSQGRLAGGRYTDTQYF | TGTGCCAGCAGCCAAGGGAGACTAGCGGGGGGCCGGTACACAGATACGCAGTATTTT
many | 15 | . | TRBJ1-3 | TRBV5-1 | CASSLGPGEGNTIYF | TGCGCCAGCAGCTTGGGCCCAGGCGAGGGAAACACCATATATTTT
many | 18 | TRBD2 | TRBJ2-1 | TRBV5-1 | CASSLETSGGGVYNEQFF | TGCGCCAGCAGCTTGGAGACTAGCGGGGGTGGAGTCTACAATGAGCAGTTCTTC
few | 16 | TRBD2 | TRBJ2-7 | TRBV2 | CASRNRLAGGPYEQYF | TGTGCCAGCAGGAACCGACTAGCGGGAGGGCCCTACGAGCAGTACTTC